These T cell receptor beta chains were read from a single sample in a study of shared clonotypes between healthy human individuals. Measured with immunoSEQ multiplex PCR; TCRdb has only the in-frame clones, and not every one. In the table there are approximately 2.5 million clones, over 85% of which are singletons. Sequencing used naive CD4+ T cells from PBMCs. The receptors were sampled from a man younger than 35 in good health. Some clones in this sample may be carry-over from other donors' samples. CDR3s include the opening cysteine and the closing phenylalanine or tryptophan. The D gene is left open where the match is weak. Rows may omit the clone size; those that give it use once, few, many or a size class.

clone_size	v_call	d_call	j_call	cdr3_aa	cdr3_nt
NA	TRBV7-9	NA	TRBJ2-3	CASSFRATRTDTQYF	TGTGCCAGCAGCTTTCGGGCGACCCGCACAGATACGCAGTATTTT
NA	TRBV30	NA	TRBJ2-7	CAWTQGPARYEQYF	TGTGCCTGGACACAGGGACCCGCCAGGTACGAGCAGTACTTC
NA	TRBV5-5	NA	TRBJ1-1	CASSQLGTGFTEAFF	TGTGCCAGCAGTCAATTGGGAACAGGGTTCACTGAAGCTTTCTTT
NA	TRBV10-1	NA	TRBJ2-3	CASSDLALGGDTQYF	TGCGCCAGCAGTGACCTAGCACTGGGTGGAGATACGCAGTATTTT
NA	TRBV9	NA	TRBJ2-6	CASSQRWSVSGANVLTF	TGTGCCAGCAGCCAACGGTGGAGCGTTTCAGGGGCCAACGTCCTGACTTTC
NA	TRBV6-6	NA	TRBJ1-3	CASSYGSPSSGNTIYF	TGTGCCAGCAGTTACGGGTCTCCGAGCTCTGGAAACACCATATATTTT
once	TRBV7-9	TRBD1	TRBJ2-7	CASSLQSTGGEQYF	TGTGCCAGCAGCTTACAAAGTACAGGGGGCGAGCAGTACTTC
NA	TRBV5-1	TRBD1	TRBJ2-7	CASSLPRTGGSYEQYF	TGCGCCAGCAGCTTGCCCCGGACAGGGGGGTCCTACGAGCAGTACTTC
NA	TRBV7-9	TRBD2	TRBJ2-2	CASSLKAGGETGELFF	TGTGCCAGCAGCTTAAAAGCGGGAGGAGAAACCGGGGAGCTGTTTTTT
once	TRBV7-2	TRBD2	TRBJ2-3	CASSLSGSRTDTQYF	TGTGCCAGCAGCTTAAGCGGGAGCCGCACAGATACGCAGTATTTT
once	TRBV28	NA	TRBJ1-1	CASSSAQAGGTEAFF	TGTGCCAGCAGTTCCGCGCAGGCAGGTGGCACTGAAGCTTTCTTT
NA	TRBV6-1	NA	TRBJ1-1	CASSANAVRTEAFF	TGTGCCAGCAGCGCTAACGCCGTTCGCACTGAAGCTTTCTTT
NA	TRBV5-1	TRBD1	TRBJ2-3	CASSNRDSSDTQYF	TGCGCCAGCAGCAACCGGGACAGCTCAGATACGCAGTATTTT
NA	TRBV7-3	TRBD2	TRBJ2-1	CASSLGLAGVREQFF	TGTGCCAGCAGCCTGGGACTAGCGGGAGTTCGTGAGCAGTTCTTC
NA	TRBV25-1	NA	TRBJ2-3	CASSEFEGPDTQYF	TGTGCCAGCAGTGAATTTGAGGGCCCAGATACGCAGTATTTT
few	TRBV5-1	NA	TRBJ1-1	CASSLRVPNTEAFF	TGCGCCAGCAGCTTAAGGGTGCCGAACACTGAAGCTTTCTTT
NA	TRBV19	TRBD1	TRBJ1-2	CASRPRQGAYGYTF	TGTGCCAGTAGACCCCGGCAGGGGGCCTATGGCTACACCTTC
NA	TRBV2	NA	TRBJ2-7	CASSEAGYEQYF	TGTGCCAGCAGTGAAGCGGGGTACGAGCAGTACTTC
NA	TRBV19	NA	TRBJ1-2	CASGGRDDYGYTF	TGTGCCAGTGGGGGCAGGGACGACTATGGCTACACCTTC
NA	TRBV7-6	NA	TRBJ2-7	CASSLARSYEQYF	TGTGCCAGCAGCTTAGCGCGGTCCTACGAGCAGTACTTC
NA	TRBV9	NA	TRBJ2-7	CASSVVPIGGTYEQYF	TGTGCCAGCAGCGTAGTCCCTATCGGGGGCACCTACGAGCAGTACTTC
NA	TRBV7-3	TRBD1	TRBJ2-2	CASSPRTGLRTGELFF	TGTGCCAGCAGCCCTCGGACAGGCCTACGCACCGGGGAGCTGTTTTTT
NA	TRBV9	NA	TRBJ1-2	CASSQQKENYGYTF	TGTGCCAGCAGTCAACAAAAGGAGAACTATGGCTACACCTTC
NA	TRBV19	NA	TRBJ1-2	CASSLQSLIGYTF	TGTGCCAGTAGTCTCCAATCCTTGATTGGCTACACCTTC
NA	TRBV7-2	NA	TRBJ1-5	CASSSLSGMGAQHF	TGTGCCAGCAGCTCACTTTCAGGGATGGGAGCCCAGCATTTT
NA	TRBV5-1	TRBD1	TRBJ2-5	CASSPAAGGEETQYF	TGCGCCAGCAGCCCGGCCGCAGGGGGCGAGGAGACCCAGTACTTC
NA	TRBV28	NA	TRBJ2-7	CASSLGQEGEFSYEQYF	TGTGCCAGCAGTTTGGGTCAAGAGGGGGAGTTCTCCTACGAGCAGTACTTC